Listed below are T cell receptor beta chains from one sample, sequenced in a study of T-cell reconstitution after alpha-beta-depleted transplantation in children. TCRdb re-derived calls from the PCR reads in MiXCR, one entry per CDR3 protein. The sample has about 100,000 distinct CDR3 sequences; around 6% are singletons. The source material was PBMCs, mostly from graft donor cells, sampled 60 days after TCRalphabeta/CD19-depleted stem cell transplant. The receptors were sampled from a female patient between 2 and 15 years old who had a stem cell transplant for Fanconi anemia, so the T cells may come from the graft donor. Both conserved end residues are part of each CDR3. Each record gives: D gene, J gene, V gene, clone size, CDR3 DNA, CDR3 protein. D genes are given only for firm matches. Size is stated for part of the rows, as once, few or many counts, or as a class when the clone is expanded.

-,TRBJ1-1,TRBV7-8,-,TGTGCCAGCAGCTTAGTGGGCGGGGCCTTGAACACTGAAGCTTTCTTT,CASSLVGGALNTEAFF
-,TRBJ2-7,TRBV2,many,TGTGCCAGCAGTCAAGGAATTTCCTACGAGCAGTACTTC,CASSQGISYEQYF
-,TRBJ1-1,TRBV5-1,many,TGCGCCAGCAGCTTAGTCGGAGAGAACACTGAAGCTTTCTTT,CASSLVGENTEAFF
-,TRBJ1-1,TRBV7-9,many,TGTGCCAGCAGCTGGGGGGACCCCTACCTAAGTGAAGCTTTCTTT,CASSWGDPYLSEAFF
-,TRBJ2-2,TRBV4-2,many,TGTGCCAGCAGCCTAGGACTTACCGGGGAGCTGTTTTTT,CASSLGLTGELFF
-,TRBJ2-2,TRBV6-4,many,TGTGCCAGCAGTGACTCTTTTCCCCCCACCGGGGAGCTGTTTTTT,CASSDSFPPTGELFF
-,TRBJ2-7,TRBV7-9,many,TGTGCCAGCAGCTTAATCGCCCGAGGGGGAACCTACGAGCAGTACTTC,CASSLIARGGTYEQYF
-,TRBJ2-1,TRBV5-1,many,TGCGCCAGCAGCTTGGCCCCAGCGGGCATCTCCTACAATGAGCAGTTCTTC,CASSLAPAGISYNEQFF
TRBD2,TRBJ2-3,TRBV4-1,-,TGCGCCAGCAGCCAAGTAGGCGGACTAGCGGGGGGGCAGGGCGTCACAGATACGCAGTATTTT,CASSQVGGLAGGQGVTDTQYF
-,TRBJ2-1,TRBV27,-,TGTGCCAGCAAAAAGGACTTTTACAATGAGCAGTTCTTC,CASKKDFYNEQFF
TRBD2,TRBJ2-5,TRBV20-1,many,TGCAGTGCTACCCGCCCGGGGGGGCCGCAAGAGACCCAGTACTTC,CSATRPGGPQETQYF
-,TRBJ2-2,TRBV7-2,many,TGTGCCAGCAGCTTAGGGGGGGTTTACACCGGGGAGCTGTTTTTT,CASSLGGVYTGELFF
TRBD2,TRBJ2-1,TRBV20-1,-,TGCTGTTCAAGCGCAATGGGACTAGCGGGAGGAAATGAGCAGTTCTTC,CCSSAMGLAGGNEQFF
-,TRBJ2-3,TRBV20-1,many,TGCAGTGCTAGTGACAGAGCTAGCACAGATACGCAGTATTTT,CSASDRASTDTQYF
TRBD2,TRBJ2-5,TRBV12-3/TRBV12-4,-,TGTGCCAGCAGCCCCCAACTAGCGATCGAGACCCAGTACTTC,CASSPQLAIETQYF
-,TRBJ2-1,TRBV4-1,few,TGCGCCAGCAGCCATCTAAAGGACAATGAGCAGTTCTTC,CASSHLKDNEQFF
-,TRBJ2-7,TRBV6-2/TRBV6-3,-,TGTGCCAGCAGCCTAGGAGGTCCGGAGCTGTACTTC,CASSLGGPELYF